This TCR beta chain was sequenced during a study of patients and donors after allogeneic stem cell transplantation (TCRdb year 2020). The library was generated by RT-PCR. Sequencing instrument: NextSeq 550. In TCRdb, the public reads were trimmed at Q25 with fastp and aligned with MiXCR, with productive beta chains retained. Rows are unified per CDR3 protein, each entry keeping the most common DNA and genes. This sample lists around 25,000 distinct CDR3 sequences; approximately 43% were detected once. The biggest ten clones account for over 70% of the sample. As for this clonotype: There is no known antigen for this receptor. There are no base qualities to consult, and no much larger clone falls within one base.

CDR1 and CDR2, per the germline V gene (reference sequence), are DFQATT and SNEGSKA. Including cysteine and phenylalanine, the CDR3 has 13 amino acids. The retained sequence is limited to the CDR3, 39 bases, with the frame set at the first base. V and J are trimmed by 5 bases and 5 bases, and the gene matches miss 5 bases of the junction. Sequencing was performed on blood, either unsorted or a sorted T cell fraction (not recorded which). This TCR derives from a human donor who was either an allogeneic HSCT recipient or a stem cell or donor lymphocyte infusion donor (not recorded which). It is not recorded whose cells these are; they may come from a transplant donor. This chain is built from TRBV20-1 and TRBJ1-3; a stretch of 8 junction bases matches TRBD1. This receptor has the CDR3 CSAEDRGRNTIYF. The sequenced DNA: TGCAGTGCTGAAGACAGGGGACGAAACACCATATATTTT.